The following is a T cell receptor beta chain sequence with its context. The CDR3 consists of 14 residues. The germline V gene has CDR1 SQVTM and CDR2 ANQGSEA. 5'RACE template switching built TCR beta cDNA with unique molecular identifiers. TCRdb reprocessed the 5' RACE reads and keeps a single row for each CDR3 protein, giving no DNA. With about 550,000 distinct CDR3 sequences in the sample, the ten largest clones hold 3.5% to 4.5%. The data are from a study of T cells expressing NK-cell markers. J is TRBJ2-1 and V is TRBV29-1; TCRdb's D call of TRBD2 is untestable without DNA. The sequence derives from a man between 18 and 35 years old in good health. Sample: blood T cells: a sorted CD56 or NKG2C T cell subset, CD4+ or CD8+ T cells, or bulk PBMC T cells (not recorded which). CDR3 sequence reads: CSVEAPGEGFEQFF.